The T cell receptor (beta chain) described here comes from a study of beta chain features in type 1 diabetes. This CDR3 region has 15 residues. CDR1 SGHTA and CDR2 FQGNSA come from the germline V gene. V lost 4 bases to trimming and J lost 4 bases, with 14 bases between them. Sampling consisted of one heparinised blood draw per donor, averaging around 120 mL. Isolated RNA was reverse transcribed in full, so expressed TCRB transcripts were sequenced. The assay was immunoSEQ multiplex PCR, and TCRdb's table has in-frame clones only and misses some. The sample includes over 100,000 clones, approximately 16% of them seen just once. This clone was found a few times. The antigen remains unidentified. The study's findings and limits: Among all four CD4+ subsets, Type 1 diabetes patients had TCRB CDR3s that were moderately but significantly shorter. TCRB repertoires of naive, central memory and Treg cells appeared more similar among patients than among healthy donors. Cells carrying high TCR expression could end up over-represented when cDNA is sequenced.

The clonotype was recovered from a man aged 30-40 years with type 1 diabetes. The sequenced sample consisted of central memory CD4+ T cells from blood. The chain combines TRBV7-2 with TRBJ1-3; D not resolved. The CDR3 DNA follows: TGTGCCAGCAGCTACCTTAACACAATGGGAAACACCATATATTTT. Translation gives CASSYLNTMGNTIYF.